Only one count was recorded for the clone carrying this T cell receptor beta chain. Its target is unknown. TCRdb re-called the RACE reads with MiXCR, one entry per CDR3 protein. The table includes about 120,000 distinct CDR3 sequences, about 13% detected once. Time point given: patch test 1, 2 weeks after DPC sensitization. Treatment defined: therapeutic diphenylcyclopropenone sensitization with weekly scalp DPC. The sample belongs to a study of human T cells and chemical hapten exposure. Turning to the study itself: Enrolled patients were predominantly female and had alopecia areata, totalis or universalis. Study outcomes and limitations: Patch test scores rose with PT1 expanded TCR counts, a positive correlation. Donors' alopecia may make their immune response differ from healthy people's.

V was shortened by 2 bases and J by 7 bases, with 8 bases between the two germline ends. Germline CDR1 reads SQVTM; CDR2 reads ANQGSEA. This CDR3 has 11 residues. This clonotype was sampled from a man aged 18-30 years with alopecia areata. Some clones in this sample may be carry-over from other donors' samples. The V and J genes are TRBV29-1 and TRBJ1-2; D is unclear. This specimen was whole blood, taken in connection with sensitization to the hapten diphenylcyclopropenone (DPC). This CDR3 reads CSVEPEVGYTF. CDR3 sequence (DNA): TGCAGCGTTGAACCGGAGGTTGGCTACACCTTC.